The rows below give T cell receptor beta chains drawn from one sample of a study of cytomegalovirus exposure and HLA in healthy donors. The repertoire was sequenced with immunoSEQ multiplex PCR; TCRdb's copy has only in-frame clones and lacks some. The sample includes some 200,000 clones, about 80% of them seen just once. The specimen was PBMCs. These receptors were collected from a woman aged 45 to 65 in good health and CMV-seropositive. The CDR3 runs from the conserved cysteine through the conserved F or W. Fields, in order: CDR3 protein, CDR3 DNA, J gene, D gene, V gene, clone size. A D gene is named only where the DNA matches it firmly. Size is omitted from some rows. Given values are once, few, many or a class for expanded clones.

cdr3_aa: CASSFSPGQGGLALHF; cdr3_nt: TGTGCCAGCAGCTTTTCTCCGGGACAGGGCGGTTTGGCCCTCCACTTT; j_call: TRBJ1-6; d_call: TRBD1; v_call: TRBV5-4; clone_size: .
cdr3_aa: CASSPLPSTDTQYF; cdr3_nt: TGTGCCAGCAGCCCCCTCCCGAGCACAGATACGCAGTATTTT; j_call: TRBJ2-3; d_call: .; v_call: TRBV7-2; clone_size: .
cdr3_aa: CANSQGVRATDTQYF; cdr3_nt: TGTGCCAACAGCCAAGGAGTCCGAGCCACAGATACGCAGTATTTT; j_call: TRBJ2-3; d_call: .; v_call: TRBV4-2; clone_size: .
cdr3_aa: CASSIDRGETQYF; cdr3_nt: TGTGCCAGTAGTATAGATAGAGGGGAGACCCAGTACTTC; j_call: TRBJ2-5; d_call: .; v_call: TRBV19; clone_size: .
cdr3_aa: CASTWTGGQYNEQFF; cdr3_nt: TGTGCCAGCACCTGGACAGGGGGCCAATACAATGAGCAGTTCTTC; j_call: TRBJ2-1; d_call: TRBD1; v_call: TRBV6-1; clone_size: .
cdr3_aa: CASRDDRSYGYTF; cdr3_nt: TGTGCCAGCAGAGACGACAGGTCCTATGGCTACACCTTC; j_call: TRBJ1-2; d_call: .; v_call: TRBV25-1; clone_size: .
cdr3_aa: CASSLVQAGGWSGANVLTF; cdr3_nt: TGTGCCAGCAGCTTAGTTCAGGCAGGGGGTTGGTCTGGGGCCAACGTCCTGACTTTC; j_call: TRBJ2-6; d_call: TRBD1; v_call: TRBV7-6; clone_size: .
cdr3_aa: CASSYSRRGGELFF; cdr3_nt: TGTGCCAGCAGTTACTCGAGGAGGGGCGGGGAGCTGTTTTTT; j_call: TRBJ2-2; d_call: .; v_call: TRBV6-5; clone_size: .
cdr3_aa: CASSAMGQGRNGYTF; cdr3_nt: TGTGCCAGCAGTGCGATGGGACAGGGAAGAAATGGCTACACCTTC; j_call: TRBJ1-2; d_call: TRBD1; v_call: TRBV6-6; clone_size: .
cdr3_aa: CASSLGDRGYGYTF; cdr3_nt: TGCGCCAGCAGCTTGGGGGACAGGGGGTATGGCTACACCTTC; j_call: TRBJ1-2; d_call: TRBD1; v_call: TRBV5-1; clone_size: .
cdr3_aa: CASSQYPSGGFSSYEQYF; cdr3_nt: TGTGCCAGCAGCCAGTATCCTAGCGGGGGCTTCAGCTCCTACGAGCAGTACTTC; j_call: TRBJ2-7; d_call: TRBD2; v_call: TRBV14; clone_size: .
cdr3_aa: CASSLLAGGHF; cdr3_nt: TGTGCCAGCAGCTTACTAGCGGGGGGCCACTTC; j_call: TRBJ2-5; d_call: TRBD2; v_call: TRBV5-7; clone_size: .
cdr3_aa: CASSRGRSNQPQHF; cdr3_nt: TGTGCCAGCAGTCGCGGTCGTAGCAATCAGCCCCAGCATTTT; j_call: TRBJ1-5; d_call: .; v_call: TRBV6-1; clone_size: .
cdr3_aa: CASPPPVPNRETQYF; cdr3_nt: TGTGCCAGCCCTCCGCCCGTCCCAAACAGAGAGACCCAGTACTTC; j_call: TRBJ2-5; d_call: .; v_call: TRBV6-4; clone_size: .
cdr3_aa: CASSLPGSGTEAFF; cdr3_nt: TGTGCCAGCAGTTTACCGGGGAGCGGCACTGAAGCTTTCTTT; j_call: TRBJ1-1; d_call: .; v_call: TRBV21-1; clone_size: few
cdr3_aa: CASSPRGNTEAFF; cdr3_nt: TGTGCCAGCAGCCCAAGGGGGAACACTGAAGCTTTCTTT; j_call: TRBJ1-1; d_call: .; v_call: TRBV7-2; clone_size: .
cdr3_aa: CASSQGGQGDYGYTF; cdr3_nt: TGTGCCAGCAGCCAAGGAGGACAGGGGGACTATGGCTACACCTTC; j_call: TRBJ1-2; d_call: TRBD1; v_call: TRBV4-2; clone_size: .
cdr3_aa: CASSETGGSYEQYF; cdr3_nt: TGCGCCAGCAGCGAGACAGGGGGCTCCTACGAGCAGTACTTC; j_call: TRBJ2-7; d_call: TRBD1; v_call: TRBV5-1; clone_size: .
cdr3_aa: CASSPARAEVDQPQHF; cdr3_nt: TGTGCCAGCTCACCCGCTCGGGCGGAGGTGGATCAGCCCCAGCATTTT; j_call: TRBJ1-5; d_call: .; v_call: TRBV18; clone_size: .
cdr3_aa: CASSLARGSNTEAFF; cdr3_nt: TGCGCCAGCAGCTTGGCCCGAGGGTCGAACACTGAAGCTTTCTTT; j_call: TRBJ1-1; d_call: .; v_call: TRBV5-1; clone_size: few
cdr3_aa: CASRRQGVNTGELFF; cdr3_nt: TGCGCCAGCAGGAGACAGGGGGTGAACACCGGGGAGCTGTTTTTT; j_call: TRBJ2-2; d_call: TRBD1; v_call: TRBV5-1; clone_size: .
cdr3_aa: CSSSLSLDYEQYF; cdr3_nt: TGTTCCAGCAGCTTGAGTCTGGACTACGAGCAGTACTTC; j_call: TRBJ2-7; d_call: .; v_call: TRBV7-9; clone_size: .
cdr3_aa: CAWSLGGSLDTFYGYTF; cdr3_nt: TGTGCCTGGAGTCTGGGGGGGAGTCTGGATACGTTCTATGGCTACACCTTC; j_call: TRBJ1-2; d_call: .; v_call: TRBV30; clone_size: .
cdr3_aa: CASSLGQNDGYTF; cdr3_nt: TGTGCCAGCAGCCTCGGACAGAACGATGGCTACACCTTC; j_call: TRBJ1-2; d_call: .; v_call: TRBV6-1; clone_size: .
cdr3_aa: CAGAAGGTEAFF; cdr3_nt: TGTGCCGGAGCAGCAGGGGGCACTGAAGCTTTCTTT; j_call: TRBJ1-1; d_call: TRBD1; v_call: TRBV7-9; clone_size: .
cdr3_aa: CASSDSRDRPYEQYF; cdr3_nt: TGTGCCAGCAGTGATTCCCGGGACAGACCTTACGAGCAGTACTTC; j_call: TRBJ2-7; d_call: TRBD1; v_call: TRBV25-1; clone_size: .
cdr3_aa: CASSGTGSVGFF; cdr3_nt: TGTGCCAGCAGCGGGACAGGGAGCGTTGGGTTCTTC; j_call: TRBJ2-1; d_call: TRBD1; v_call: TRBV6-5; clone_size: .
cdr3_aa: CASSPRIRTEQETQYF; cdr3_nt: TGTGCCAGCTCACCACGAATCCGGACAGAACAAGAGACCCAGTACTTC; j_call: TRBJ2-5; d_call: .; v_call: TRBV18; clone_size: .
cdr3_aa: CASNPGTGSHEQYF; cdr3_nt: TGCGCCAGCAACCCCGGGACAGGTAGCCACGAGCAGTACTTC; j_call: TRBJ2-7; d_call: TRBD1; v_call: TRBV5-1; clone_size: .
cdr3_aa: CASSVGWTGESGGQETQYF; cdr3_nt: TGTGCCAGCAGCGTAGGGTGGACAGGGGAGTCCGGGGGCCAAGAGACCCAGTACTTC; j_call: TRBJ2-5; d_call: TRBD1; v_call: TRBV9; clone_size: .
cdr3_aa: CASSSTKPGLAGGNEQFF; cdr3_nt: TGTGCCAGCAGCTCCACCAAACCGGGACTAGCGGGGGGCAATGAACAGTTCTTC; j_call: TRBJ2-1; d_call: TRBD2; v_call: TRBV7-2; clone_size: .
cdr3_aa: CASSRGGRDTEAFF; cdr3_nt: TGTGCCAGCAGTCGGGGTGGGAGGGACACTGAAGCTTTCTTT; j_call: TRBJ1-1; d_call: .; v_call: TRBV6-6; clone_size: .
cdr3_aa: CASSGLRSMSYTF; cdr3_nt: TGTGCCAGCAGCGGACTCCGGTCGATGAGCTACACCTTC; j_call: TRBJ1-2; d_call: .; v_call: TRBV6-5; clone_size: .
cdr3_aa: CASSLTVQGVTGELFF; cdr3_nt: TGCGCCAGCTCCCTTACGGTACAGGGGGTCACCGGGGAGCTGTTTTTT; j_call: TRBJ2-2; d_call: TRBD1; v_call: TRBV5-1; clone_size: .
cdr3_aa: CASRDRGMNTEAFF; cdr3_nt: TGTGCCAGCAGGGACAGGGGCATGAACACTGAAGCTTTCTTT; j_call: TRBJ1-1; d_call: TRBD1; v_call: TRBV6-5; clone_size: few
cdr3_aa: CASSAKEGVNTEAFF; cdr3_nt: TGTGCCAGCAGCGCGAAGGAAGGGGTGAACACTGAAGCTTTCTTT; j_call: TRBJ1-1; d_call: .; v_call: TRBV5-4; clone_size: .
cdr3_aa: CASSLGGPRETEAFF; cdr3_nt: TGTGCCAGCAGCTTGGGGGGGCCAAGAGAAACTGAAGCTTTCTTT; j_call: TRBJ1-1; d_call: .; v_call: TRBV5-4; clone_size: few
cdr3_aa: CSSRGGETQYF; cdr3_nt: TGTTCCAGCCGGGGGGGAGAGACCCAGTACTTC; j_call: TRBJ2-5; d_call: TRBD2; v_call: TRBV7-9; clone_size: .
cdr3_aa: CASQVGQKLTNEKLFF; cdr3_nt: TGTGCCAGCCAAGTGGGACAGAAATTAACTAATGAAAAACTGTTTTTT; j_call: TRBJ1-4; d_call: TRBD1; v_call: TRBV2; clone_size: .
cdr3_aa: CATSPGLAGGGQEAQYF; cdr3_nt: TGTGCCACCAGCCCGGGACTAGCGGGGGGTGGCCAAGAGGCCCAGTACTTC; j_call: TRBJ2-7; d_call: TRBD2; v_call: TRBV15; clone_size: .
cdr3_aa: CASSLEVKRGAYNEQFF; cdr3_nt: TGTGCCAGCAGTTTAGAGGTAAAACGGGGGGCATACAATGAGCAGTTCTTC; j_call: TRBJ2-1; d_call: .; v_call: TRBV28; clone_size: .
cdr3_aa: CASNSRGQSEQYF; cdr3_nt: TGTGCCAGCAACTCGAGGGGACAGTCTGAGCAGTACTTC; j_call: TRBJ2-7; d_call: TRBD1; v_call: TRBV6-5; clone_size: .
cdr3_aa: CASSPYLRAGGSPMGTGELFF; cdr3_nt: TGCGCCAGCAGCCCGTACCTACGAGCAGGGGGGTCCCCGATGGGCACCGGGGAGCTGTTTTTT; j_call: TRBJ2-2; d_call: .; v_call: TRBV4-1; clone_size: .
cdr3_aa: CASSHLGGRSNQPQHF; cdr3_nt: TGTGCCAGCAGTCACCTCGGGGGGCGTAGCAATCAGCCCCAGCATTTT; j_call: TRBJ1-5; d_call: .; v_call: TRBV27; clone_size: .
cdr3_aa: CASSRDRINQPQHF; cdr3_nt: TGTGCCAGCAGTCGGGACAGAATTAATCAGCCCCAGCATTTT; j_call: TRBJ1-5; d_call: TRBD1; v_call: TRBV6-5; clone_size: .
cdr3_aa: CASGTSGQANTEAFF; cdr3_nt: TGTGCCAGCGGGACGTCGGGACAGGCGAACACTGAAGCTTTCTTT; j_call: TRBJ1-1; d_call: TRBD1; v_call: TRBV5-4; clone_size: few
cdr3_aa: CASSPRGNEKLFF; cdr3_nt: TGTGCCAGCAGCCCCCGGGGAAATGAAAAACTGTTTTTT; j_call: TRBJ1-4; d_call: .; v_call: TRBV11-2; clone_size: .
cdr3_aa: CASSQVPYTTGDEQFF; cdr3_nt: TGCGCCAGCAGCCAAGTACCTTACACTACCGGCGATGAGCAGTTCTTC; j_call: TRBJ2-1; d_call: .; v_call: TRBV4-1; clone_size: .
cdr3_aa: CASSVSQGQFQETQYF; cdr3_nt: TGTGCCAGCAGCGTGTCCCAAGGACAGTTTCAAGAGACCCAGTACTTC; j_call: TRBJ2-5; d_call: .; v_call: TRBV9; clone_size: once
cdr3_aa: CSVQGRGYNEQFF; cdr3_nt: TGCAGCGTCCAGGGGAGGGGTTACAATGAGCAGTTCTTC; j_call: TRBJ2-1; d_call: .; v_call: TRBV29-1; clone_size: .